The 16 T cell receptor beta chains below come from one sample, sequenced in a study of T cells in Graves' hyperthyroidism and ophthalmopathy. The CDR3 regions of TCR beta were amplified from RNA transcripts. First-round RT-PCR with HTBI primers amplified the TCR CDR3 region. TCRdb called the multiplex PCR reads again in MiXCR, with one record for every CDR3 protein. The sample has roughly 800,000 distinct CDR3 sequences, about two fifths seen once; the top ten hold roughly 8.3%. The sequenced material came from blood. All receptors come from a man between 18 and 35 years old with Graves' hyperthyroidism.

This clonotype came up many times. The chain joins TRBV29-1 to TRBJ2-7, with D uncertain. V was pared by 1 base and J by 1 base, with 8 bases between. The V gene's germline CDR1 is SQVTM and CDR2 ANQGSEA. The CDR3 extends over 13 amino acids. The CDR3 protein is CSVEGSGSYEQYF. In DNA form, the CDR3 reads TGCAGCGTTGAAGGATCAGGTTCCTACGAGCAGTACTTC.

About this clonotype itself: A much larger clone sits a single nucleotide away, making a read error possible. In this CDR3 the conserved last residue, phenylalanine or tryptophan, is missing, so a read error is likely. The rearrangement links TRBV20-1 to TRBJ2-7; 10 nucleotides match TRBD2. The CDR3 has 14 amino acids. Trimming took 2 bases from V and 5 from J; bases not matched to a gene: 6. From germline, CDR1 is DFQATT and CDR2 SNEGSKA (reference sequence). The CDR3 sequence: CSARRTSGLDEQYL. In DNA form, the CDR3 reads TGCAGTGCTAGAAGGACTAGCGGTTTGGACGAGCAGTACCTC.

The genes are TRBV13 and TRBJ1-2; TRBD1 aligns across 7 bases. The CDR3 runs to 12 residues. The germline CDR1 and CDR2 sequences are PRHDT and FYEKMQ (reference sequence). The V gene end was trimmed by 4 bases and the J gene end by 7 bases; junction bases not matched to a gene: 3. CDR3 DNA: TGTGCCAGCAGCTCACAGGGGTTTGGCTACACCTTC. Amino acids: CASSSQGFGYTF. Using reference TRBV13 and TRBJ1-2 for the parts outside the CDR3, the full variable domain is AAGVIQSPRHLIKEKRETATLKCYPIPRHDTVYWYQQGPGQDPQFLISFYEKMQSDKGSIPDRFSAQQFSDYHSELNMSSLELGDSALYFCASSSQGFGYTFGSGTRLTVV.

This clonotype came up many times. The J gene is TRBJ1-2, the V gene TRBV7-9; D gene uncertain. Between the trimmed V and J ends, which lost 6 bases and 4 bases, there was a span of 12 bases. Germline CDR1 reads SEHNR; CDR2 reads FQNEAQ (reference sequence). The CDR3 consists of 13 residues. The CDR3 region is CASRQGSGYGYTF. The CDR3 DNA reads TGTGCCAGCAGGCAAGGATCTGGCTATGGCTACACCTTC. Full variable domain (missing parts from reference TRBV7-9 and TRBJ1-2): DTGVSQNPRHKITKRGQNVTFRCDPISEHNRLYWYRQTLGQGPEFLTYFQNEAQLEKSRLLSDRFSAERPKGSFSTLEIQRTEQGDSAMYLCASRQGSGYGYTFGSGTRLTVV.

This clonotype was recorded a few times. The chain employs TRBV9 and TRBJ1-1; 10 positions agree with TRBD1. CDR1 and CDR2 from the germline V gene are SGDLS and YYNGEE. V dropped 3 bases and J dropped 7; count of bases not matched to a gene: 9. CDR3 length equals 15 residues. CDR3 in DNA: TGTGCCAGCAGCGAGACAGGGGGCACCCTAATTGAAGCTTTCTTT. Its protein product is CASSETGGTLIEAFF.

This clonotype was counted a few times. V gene TRBV11-2 combines with J gene TRBJ2-5; 7 nucleotides agree with TRBD2. The V gene end was trimmed by 7 bases and the J gene end by 5 bases; junction bases not matched to a gene: 10. Germline values: CDR1 SGHAT, CDR2 FQNNGV. The CDR3 sequence is 14 residues long. CDR3 sequence (DNA): TGTGCCAGCAACTCGGGACTACCCGTGGAGACCCAGTACTTC. It translates to CASNSGLPVETQYF. The whole variable domain, remainder taken from reference TRBV11-2 and TRBJ2-5, is EAGVAQSPRYKIIEKRQSVAFWCNPISGHATLYWYQQILGQGPKLLIQFQNNGVVDDSQLPKDRFSAERLKGVDSTLKIQPAKLEDSAVYLCASNSGLPVETQYFGPGTRLLVL.

A remark on this clonotype: Given a much more abundant clone one base away, this may be a read error. The chain uses TRBV10-3 and TRBJ1-2; D might be TRBD1 (5 bases). Germline CDR1 is ENHRY and CDR2 is SYGVKD. This CDR3 comprises 14 residues. Between the trimmed V and J ends, which lost 5 bases and 6 bases, there was a span of 16 bases. CDR3 loop: CAISPSGDRHGYTF. The CDR3 nucleotides are TGTGCCATCAGTCCCTCCGGGGACCGTCATGGCTACACCTTC.

V usage is TRBV7-9 and J usage is TRBJ2-5; 8 bases match TRBD2. CDR1 and CDR2 from the germline V gene are SEHNR and FQNEAQ (reference sequence). The CDR3 has 15 amino acids. Trimming at V came to 5 bases and at J to 4 bases, leaving 9 bases not matched to a gene. In DNA, the CDR3 is TGTGCCAGCAGCAATAGCGGGATAAGGGGAGAGACCCAGTACTTC. This translates into CASSNSGIRGETQYF.

The V and J genes are TRBV9 and TRBJ2-2; 7 nucleotides agree with TRBD1. Trimming cost V 3 bases and J 3 bases; bases outside gene matches: 5. Germline loops: CDR1 SGDLS, CDR2 YYNGEE. The CDR3 is made up of 15 amino acids. The CDR3 region has the DNA TGTGCCAGCAGCGGTTCCGACAGGGACACCGGGGAGCTGTTTTTT. Its protein product is CASSGSDRDTGELFF. Using reference TRBV9 and TRBJ2-2 for the parts outside the CDR3, the full variable domain is DSGVTQTPKHLITATGQRVTLRCSPRSGDLSVYWYQQSLDQGLQFLIQYYNGEERAKGNILERFSAQQFPDLHSELNLSSLELGDSALYFCASSGSDRDTGELFFGEGSRLTVL.

CDR3 loop: CASSQGILTSGNTIYF. CDR3 DNA sequence: TGCGCCAGCAGCCAAGGTATTCTAACCTCTGGAAACACCATATATTTT. This rearrangement joins TRBV4-1 to TRBJ1-3; D gene uncertain. The length of the CDR3 is 16 residues. V dropped 1 base and J dropped 0 bases, with 10 bases sitting between them. Per the germline V gene, CDR1 is MGHRA and CDR2 is YSYEKL.

This clonotype was recorded at least ten times. The V gene is TRBV7-6, the J gene TRBJ1-1; D gene unclear. V gave up 6 bases and J gave up 3 bases, with 14 bases separating them. The CDR3 covers 14 residues. Looked up from germline, CDR1 is SGHVS and CDR2 is FNYEAQ. The CDR3: CASSPPRTDTEAFF. CDR3 in DNA: TGTGCCAGCAGTCCACCTAGGACGGACACTGAAGCTTTCTTT.

There are a few counts of this clonotype. V and J are TRBV7-3 and TRBJ1-1; D call uncertain. CDR1 is SGHTA and CDR2 is FQGTGA in the germline V gene. The CDR3 runs 14 residues. Trimming took 1 base from V and 7 from J, leaving 13 bases between them. The DNA for the CDR3 is TGTGCCAGCAGCTTAAAAGGCGGCGGTGGTGAAGCTTTCTTT. Its protein is CASSLKGGGGEAFF.

This clonotype was detected only a few times. V and J are TRBV7-8 and TRBJ1-5; possible D gene TRBD1, 6 bases. Deletions cut 5 bases from V and 5 bases from J, with 25 bases between. The CDR3 extends over 18 amino acids. Germline CDR1 and CDR2: SGHVS and FQNEAQ. The CDR3 loop reads CASSPPAGTRRFDQPQHF. CDR3 sequence (DNA): TGTGCCAGCAGCCCCCCCGCCGGGACAAGAAGGTTTGATCAGCCCCAGCATTTT.

The chain joins TRBV20-1 to TRBJ1-3; TRBD1 agrees at 10 bases. This CDR3 region has 14 residues. Germline V gene lookup returns CDR1 DFQATT and CDR2 SNEGSKA (reference sequence). J was trimmed by 6 bases and V by 2 bases; bases with no gene match: 4. The CDR3 region has the DNA TGCAGTGCTAGACACGACAGGGGGCTAAACACCATATATTTT. Its protein is CSARHDRGLNTIYF.

This clonotype was detected ten times or more. J is TRBJ1-4 and V is TRBV5-1, with TRBD1 identical over 7 bases. V gave up 4 bases and J gave up 8 bases; unmatched junction bases: 8. The V gene's germline CDR1 is SGHRS and CDR2 YFSETQ. The CDR3 extends over 14 amino acids. The CDR3 DNA follows: TGCGCCAGCAGCGAGGGACAGCCTGGGGAAAAACTGTTTTTT. Translation gives CASSEGQPGEKLFF.

This clonotype was recorded many times. The chain links TRBV25-1 to TRBJ1-1, with D perhaps TRBD1 (6 bases). Trimming removed 4 bases at V and 0 bases at J, with 15 bases between. The CDR3 totals 16 residues. Germline CDR1 reads MGHDK; CDR2 reads SYGVNS. The CDR3 region is CASSARTAIMNTEAFF. The CDR3 region has the DNA TGTGCCAGCAGTGCCAGGACAGCTATCATGAACACTGAAGCTTTCTTT.